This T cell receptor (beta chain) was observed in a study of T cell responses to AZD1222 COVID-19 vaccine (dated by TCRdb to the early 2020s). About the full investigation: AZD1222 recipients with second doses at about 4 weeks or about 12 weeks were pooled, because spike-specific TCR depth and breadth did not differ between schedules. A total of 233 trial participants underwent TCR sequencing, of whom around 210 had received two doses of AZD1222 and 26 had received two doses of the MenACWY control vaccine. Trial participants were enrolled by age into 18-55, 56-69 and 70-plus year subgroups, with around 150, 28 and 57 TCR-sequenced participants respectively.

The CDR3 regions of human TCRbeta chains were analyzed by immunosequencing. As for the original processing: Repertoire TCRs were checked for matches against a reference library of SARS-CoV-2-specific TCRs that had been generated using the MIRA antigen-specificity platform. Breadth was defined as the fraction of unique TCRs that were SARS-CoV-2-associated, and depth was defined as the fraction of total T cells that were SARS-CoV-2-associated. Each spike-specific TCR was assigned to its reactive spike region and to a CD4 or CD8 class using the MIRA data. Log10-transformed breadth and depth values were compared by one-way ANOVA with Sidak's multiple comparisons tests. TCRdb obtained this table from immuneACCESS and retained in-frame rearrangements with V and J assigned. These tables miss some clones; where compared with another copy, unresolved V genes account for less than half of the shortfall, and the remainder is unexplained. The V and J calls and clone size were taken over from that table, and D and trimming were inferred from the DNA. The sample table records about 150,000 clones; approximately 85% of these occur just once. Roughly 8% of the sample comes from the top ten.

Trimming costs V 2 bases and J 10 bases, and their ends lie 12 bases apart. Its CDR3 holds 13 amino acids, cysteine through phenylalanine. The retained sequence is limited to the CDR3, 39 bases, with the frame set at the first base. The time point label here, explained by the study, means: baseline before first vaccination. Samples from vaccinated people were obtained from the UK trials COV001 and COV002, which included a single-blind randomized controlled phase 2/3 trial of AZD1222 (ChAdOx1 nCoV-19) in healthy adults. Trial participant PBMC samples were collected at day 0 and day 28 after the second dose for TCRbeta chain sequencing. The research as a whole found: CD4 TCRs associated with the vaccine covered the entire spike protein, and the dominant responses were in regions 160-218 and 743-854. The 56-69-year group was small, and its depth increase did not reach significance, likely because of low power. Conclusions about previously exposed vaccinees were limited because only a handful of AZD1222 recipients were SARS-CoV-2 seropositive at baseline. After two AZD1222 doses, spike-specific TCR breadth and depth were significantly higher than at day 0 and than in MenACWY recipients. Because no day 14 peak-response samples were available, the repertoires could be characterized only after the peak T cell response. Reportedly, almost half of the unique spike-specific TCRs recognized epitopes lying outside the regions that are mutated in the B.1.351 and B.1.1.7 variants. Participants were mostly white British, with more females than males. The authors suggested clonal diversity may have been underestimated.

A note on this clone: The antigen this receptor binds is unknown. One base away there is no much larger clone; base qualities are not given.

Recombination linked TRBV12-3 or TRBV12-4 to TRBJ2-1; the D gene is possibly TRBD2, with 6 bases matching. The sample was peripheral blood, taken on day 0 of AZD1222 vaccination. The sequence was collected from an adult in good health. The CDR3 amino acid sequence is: CASSLMEGREQFF. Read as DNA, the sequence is TGTGCCAGCAGTTTAATGGAGGGACGGGAGCAGTTCTTC.